This T cell receptor (beta chain) originates from a study of blood T cell repertoires in COVID-19. Study at large: Collection of acute and convalescent COVID-19 samples took place in the United States, Italy and Spain. Sample material is recorded as cDNA or gDNA derived from T cells, B-cell-depleted T cells, or PBMCs.

Turning to this clone: This sample includes further DNA sequences coding for the same CDR3.

Using immunoSEQ multiplex PCR, the repertoire was profiled, and TCRdb retains in-frame clones only, with some absent. The sample carries hundreds of thousands of clones, around 87% recorded once. V dropped 3 bases and J dropped 3; count of bases not matched to a gene: 1. The V gene's germline CDR1 is KGHSH and CDR2 LQKENI. The length of the CDR3 is 14 residues. J is TRBJ1-5 and V is TRBV18; 8 bases match TRBD1. Sequenced input: peripheral blood. The source of this sequence is a man between 60 and 70 years old who had recovered from COVID-19. CDR3 sequence: CASSPQGANQPQHF. The CDR3 nucleotides are TGTGCCAGCTCACCTCAGGGGGCCAATCAGCCCCAGCATTTT. The variable domain in full, with the rest retrieved from reference TRBV18 and TRBJ1-5, is NAGVMQNPRHLVRRRGQEARLRCSPMKGHSHVYWYRQLPEEGLKFMVYLQKENIIDESGMPKERFSAEFPKEGPSILRIQQVVRGDSAAYFCASSPQGANQPQHFGDGTRLSIL.